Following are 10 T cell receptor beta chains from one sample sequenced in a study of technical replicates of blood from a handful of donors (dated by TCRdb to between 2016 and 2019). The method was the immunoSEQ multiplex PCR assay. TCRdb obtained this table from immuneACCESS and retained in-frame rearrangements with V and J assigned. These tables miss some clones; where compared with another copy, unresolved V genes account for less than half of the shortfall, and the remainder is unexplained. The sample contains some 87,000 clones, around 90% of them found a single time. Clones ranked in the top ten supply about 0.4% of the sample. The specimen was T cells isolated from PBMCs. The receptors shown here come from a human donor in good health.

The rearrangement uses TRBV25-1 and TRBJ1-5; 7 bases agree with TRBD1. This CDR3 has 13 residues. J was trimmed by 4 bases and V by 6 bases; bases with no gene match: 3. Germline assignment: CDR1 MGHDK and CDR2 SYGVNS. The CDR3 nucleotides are TGTGCCAGCAGCACAGGGGTAAATCAGCCCCAGCATTTT. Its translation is CASSTGVNQPQHF.

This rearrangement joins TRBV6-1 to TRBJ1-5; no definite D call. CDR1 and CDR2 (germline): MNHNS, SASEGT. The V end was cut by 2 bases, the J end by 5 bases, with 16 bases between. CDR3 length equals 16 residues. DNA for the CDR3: TGTGCCAGCAGTGAATTTTCCCGGGATATCTATCAGCCCCAGCATTTT. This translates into CASSEFSRDIYQPQHF.

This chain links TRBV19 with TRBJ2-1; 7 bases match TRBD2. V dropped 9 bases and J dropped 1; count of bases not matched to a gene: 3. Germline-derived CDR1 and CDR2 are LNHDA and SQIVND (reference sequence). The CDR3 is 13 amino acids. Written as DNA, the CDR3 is TGTGCCAGCGGCGGGAGTTCCTACAATGAGCAGTTCTTC. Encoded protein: CASGGSSYNEQFF.

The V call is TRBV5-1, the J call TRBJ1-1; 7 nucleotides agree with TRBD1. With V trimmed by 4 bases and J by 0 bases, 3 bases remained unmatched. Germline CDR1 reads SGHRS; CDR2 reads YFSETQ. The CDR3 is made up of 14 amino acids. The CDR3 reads CASSTDRVNTEAFF. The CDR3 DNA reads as TGCGCCAGCAGCACCGACAGGGTGAACACTGAAGCTTTCTTT.

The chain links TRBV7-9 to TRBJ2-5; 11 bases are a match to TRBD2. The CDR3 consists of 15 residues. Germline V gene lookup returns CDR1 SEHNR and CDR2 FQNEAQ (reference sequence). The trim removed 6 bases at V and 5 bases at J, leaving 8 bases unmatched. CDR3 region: CASRFSGRASETQYF. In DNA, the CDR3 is TGTGCCAGCAGATTTAGCGGGAGGGCCTCGGAGACCCAGTACTTC.

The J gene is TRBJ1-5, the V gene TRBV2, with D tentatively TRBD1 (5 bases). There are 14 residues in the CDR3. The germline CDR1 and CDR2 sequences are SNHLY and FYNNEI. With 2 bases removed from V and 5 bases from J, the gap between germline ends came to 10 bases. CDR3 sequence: CASSELQGYQPQHF. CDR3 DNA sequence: TGTGCCAGCAGTGAATTGCAGGGTTATCAGCCCCAGCATTTT.

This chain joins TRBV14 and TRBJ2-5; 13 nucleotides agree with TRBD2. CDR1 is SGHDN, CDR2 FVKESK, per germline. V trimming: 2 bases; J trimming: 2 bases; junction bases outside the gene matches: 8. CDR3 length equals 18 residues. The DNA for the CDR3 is TGTGCCAGCAGCCAATTACTAGCGGGAGGGCCCCGTCAAGAGACCCAGTACTTC. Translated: CASSQLLAGGPRQETQYF.

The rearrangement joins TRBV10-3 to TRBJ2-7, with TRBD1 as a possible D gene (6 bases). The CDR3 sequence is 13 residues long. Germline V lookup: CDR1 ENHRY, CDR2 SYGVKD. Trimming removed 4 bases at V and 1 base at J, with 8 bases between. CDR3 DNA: TGTGCCATCAGTGGGGACACGTCCTACGAGCAGTACTTC. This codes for CAISGDTSYEQYF.

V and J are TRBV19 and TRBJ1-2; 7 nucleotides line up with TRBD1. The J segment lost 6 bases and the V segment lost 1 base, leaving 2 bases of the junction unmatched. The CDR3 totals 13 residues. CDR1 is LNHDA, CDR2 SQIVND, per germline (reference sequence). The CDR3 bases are TGTGCCAGTAGTATAGGACAGGGAAATGGCTACACCTTC. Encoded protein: CASSIGQGNGYTF.

The CDR3 DNA reads TGCAGCGTTGAGCGGGGGAACAATGAGCAGTTCTTC. This translates into CSVERGNNEQFF. The J gene is TRBJ2-1, the V gene TRBV29-1, with 7 bases that match TRBD2. The V segment lost 3 bases and the J segment 5 bases; nucleotides outside the gene matches: 1. The germline V gene has CDR1 SQVTM and CDR2 ANQGSEA. The CDR3 has 12 residues.